The rows below give T cell receptor beta chains drawn from one sample of a study of blood T cell repertoires in COVID-19. Clones were sequenced by immunoSEQ multiplex PCR, and TCRdb holds only the in-frame ones, with some missing. The sample records over 85,000 clones, around 82% being singletons. Input material: peripheral blood. The receptors stem from a woman of 80 years or more with COVID-19, enrolled during active disease. CDR3s include the opening cysteine and the closing phenylalanine or tryptophan. The D gene is left open where the match is weak. Clone size is given for some rows only: seen once, a few or many times, or a class if the clone is expanded.

j_gene,v_gene,d_gene,abundance,CDR3aa
TRBJ1-5,TRBV3-1/TRBV3-2,NA,NA,CASSQARGCQPQHF
TRBJ2-1,TRBV4-2,TRBD2,NA,CASSHKMAGGRHEQFF
TRBJ2-1,TRBV2,TRBD1,once,CATEGQGVLSSYNEQFF
TRBJ1-2,TRBV7-2,TRBD1,NA,CASSFPGGYYGYTF
TRBJ2-5,TRBV7-2,NA,few,CASSFYSGEETQYF
TRBJ1-6,TRBV27,TRBD1,NA,CASRDARQGVSPLHF
TRBJ2-6,TRBV4-3,TRBD2,NA,CASSQVRWFSGGGSGANVLTF
TRBJ2-1,TRBV5-4,TRBD1,NA,CASSLGTGGGNEQFF
TRBJ2-1,TRBV19,TRBD2,once,CASSPQVREGNEQFF
TRBJ2-7,TRBV5-6,NA,NA,CASSRVAHEQYF
TRBJ1-3,TRBV10-2,NA,NA,CASSAGDSGNTIYF
TRBJ1-2,TRBV28,TRBD1,NA,CASRPGQGTSGYTF
TRBJ2-3,TRBV6-4,TRBD2,once,CASSGPRGEDTDTQYF
TRBJ1-2,TRBV3-1/TRBV3-2,NA,NA,CASSPGVNYGYTF
TRBJ2-5,TRBV29-1,TRBD1,once,CSVTGQGAGLQETQYF
TRBJ2-5,TRBV10-1,TRBD2,NA,CASSVAGTSGQETQYF
TRBJ1-5,TRBV18,TRBD1,NA,CASSPTGEQPQHF
TRBJ2-7,TRBV5-1,TRBD2,NA,CASSLAGLAGGQGPYEQYF
TRBJ1-5,TRBV5-4,NA,NA,CASSFKGSGQLNQPQHF
TRBJ1-1,TRBV19,NA,NA,CASSIIGGIAEAFF
TRBJ2-4,TRBV25-1,TRBD1,NA,CASSDTGGLDIQYF
TRBJ2-7,TRBV10-3,TRBD2,NA,CAISVSRLAENYEQYF
TRBJ2-7,TRBV27,NA,NA,CASSLDPQGYEQYF
TRBJ1-2,TRBV6-2/TRBV6-3,NA,NA,CASSYSPVNYGYTF
TRBJ2-1,TRBV5-1,TRBD2,NA,CASSTASGHYNEQFF
TRBJ2-3,TRBV2,TRBD2,NA,CASSDGTSGLLPVTQYF
TRBJ1-1,TRBV7-8,TRBD1,NA,CASSPRQGVNTEAFF
TRBJ2-1,TRBV4-3,TRBD2,NA,CASSQVAGGPGEQFF
TRBJ1-1,TRBV29-1,NA,NA,CSVEGGRRLGYTEAFF
TRBJ2-7,TRBV9,TRBD2,NA,CASSVATGLGSGEQYF
TRBJ2-1,TRBV13,TRBD1,NA,CASSFRDRPYNEQFF
TRBJ1-1,TRBV18,TRBD1,NA,CASSPNGGQNLGTEAFF
TRBJ2-1,TRBV7-2,TRBD2,few,CASTRTSGGANEQFF
TRBJ1-2,TRBV2,NA,NA,CASRVGTSNYGYTF
TRBJ2-7,TRBV5-1,NA,NA,CASSPPGVRSEQYF
TRBJ1-2,TRBV25-1,NA,once,CASREDIWGYTF
TRBJ1-1,TRBV5-4,NA,NA,CASSPDPRQDAEAFF
TRBJ2-7,TRBV11-2,TRBD2,once,CASSLGLASYEQYF
TRBJ1-4,TRBV28,TRBD1,NA,CASSFYSGTGNEKLFF
TRBJ2-7,TRBV5-1,TRBD2,few,CASSLGLAEGEQYF
TRBJ1-2,TRBV18,NA,once,CASSPEANYGYTF
TRBJ1-1,TRBV18,TRBD1,NA,CASSTSGQGWTEAFF
TRBJ2-3,TRBV28,TRBD1,NA,CASSPVPGSDRFTDTQYF
TRBJ2-5,TRBV5-1,NA,NA,CASSLRRAEETQYF
TRBJ1-3,TRBV30,NA,NA,CARGRSSGNTIYF